A selection of T cell receptor beta chains follows, all from one sample in a study of blood T cell repertoires in COVID-19. Sequencing used immunoSEQ multiplex PCR; TCRdb keeps in-frame clones, though not all of them. The sample includes about 310,000 clones, more than 85% of them seen just once. Input material: peripheral blood. The receptors derive from a man in his 70s with acute or convalescent COVID-19. CDR3s include the opening cysteine and the closing phenylalanine or tryptophan. D genes are given only for firm matches. The listing skips clone size in some rows; elsewhere it reads once, few, many or a size class.

TRBJ2-7,15,TRBV5-4,TRBD1,NA,CASREGQGVTYEQYF,TGTGCCAGCAGGGAGGGACAGGGGGTGACCTACGAGCAGTACTTC
TRBJ1-6,13,TRBV7-9,NA,NA,CASSSGINSPLHF,TGTGCCAGCAGTTCAGGGATTAATTCACCCCTCCACTTT
TRBJ2-4,15,TRBV5-1,TRBD1,NA,CASSLAAGGRNIQYF,TGCGCCAGCAGCTTGGCGGCAGGGGGAAGGAACATTCAGTACTTC
TRBJ1-1,13,TRBV6-5,NA,NA,CASSQGSNTEAFF,TGTGCCAGCAGTCAGGGATCGAACACTGAAGCTTTCTTT
TRBJ2-7,13,TRBV10-3,TRBD1,few,CAIRQGDSYEQYF,TGTGCCATCCGACAGGGGGACTCCTACGAGCAGTACTTC
TRBJ1-1,13,TRBV19,NA,NA,CASSQGRDTEAFF,TGTGCCAGTAGCCAGGGTCGGGACACTGAAGCTTTCTTT
TRBJ1-6,16,TRBV2,NA,NA,CASSLRGRSYNSPLHF,TGTGCCAGCAGTTTAAGGGGAAGGTCCTATAATTCACCCCTCCACTTT
TRBJ2-1,15,TRBV6-5,NA,NA,CATPPGVSSYNEQFF,TGTGCCACCCCCCCGGGAGTCAGCTCCTACAATGAGCAGTTCTTC
TRBJ1-1,15,TRBV7-2,NA,NA,CASSPPIGGSTEAFF,TGTGCCAGCAGCCCGCCCATCGGAGGCTCCACTGAAGCTTTCTTT
TRBJ1-6,16,TRBV18,TRBD1,NA,CASSLSGTGVRSPLHF,TGTGCCAGCTCATTATCCGGGACAGGGGTACGTTCACCCCTCCACTTT
TRBJ2-7,15,TRBV4-2,TRBD2,NA,CASSQDSSGDYEQYF,TGTGCCAGCAGCCAAGATTCCAGCGGGGACTACGAGCAGTACTTC
TRBJ2-1,14,TRBV7-8,TRBD2,NA,CASRGGSSYNEQFF,TGTGCCAGCAGGGGAGGGAGCTCCTACAATGAGCAGTTCTTC
TRBJ1-2,14,TRBV10-3,TRBD1,few,CAISGGGTGVGYTF,TGTGCCATCAGTGGGGGAGGCACAGGGGTCGGCTACACCTTC
TRBJ1-6,15,TRBV19,TRBD1,NA,CASSAGGTYNSPLHF,TGTGCCAGTAGCGCAGGGGGAACCTATAATTCACCCCTCCACTTT
TRBJ2-7,13,TRBV6-6,NA,NA,CASKLNGGYEQYF,TGTGCCAGCAAATTGAACGGTGGCTACGAGCAGTACTTC
TRBJ2-1,16,TRBV4-1,NA,NA,CASSQEGNREYNEQFF,TGCGCCAGCAGCCAAGAGGGGAACAGGGAGTACAATGAGCAGTTCTTC
TRBJ2-1,13,TRBV29-1,NA,NA,CSVNRDPYNEQFF,TGCAGCGTTAACAGGGACCCCTACAATGAGCAGTTCTTC
TRBJ2-1,13,TRBV29-1,NA,NA,CSHMWQGANEQFF,TGCAGCCACATGTGGCAGGGTGCAAATGAGCAGTTCTTC
TRBJ2-1,15,TRBV18,TRBD1,once,CASSGQGKTYNEQFF,TGTGCCAGCTCCGGACAGGGAAAAACCTACAATGAGCAGTTCTTC
TRBJ2-7,12,TRBV14,NA,NA,CASSLMADEQYF,TGTGCCAGCAGCCTTATGGCGGACGAGCAGTACTTC
TRBJ2-3,13,TRBV11-1,NA,once,CASSVAGGNTQYF,TGTGCCAGCAGCGTTGCCGGGGGAAATACGCAGTATTTT
TRBJ1-3,14,TRBV3-1/TRBV3-2,TRBD1,NA,CASSPGTGGNTIYF,TGTGCCAGCAGCCCCGGGACAGGGGGAAACACCATATATTTT
TRBJ2-1,18,TRBV29-1,TRBD1,NA,CSVNAEPNRGPIYNEQFF,TGCAGCGTTAATGCGGAGCCTAACAGGGGACCGATCTACAATGAGCAGTTCTTC
TRBJ2-3,13,TRBV5-4,TRBD2,NA,CASSLGGTDTQYF,TGTGCCAGCAGCCTGGGAGGGACAGATACGCAGTATTTT
TRBJ1-6,15,TRBV3-1/TRBV3-2,TRBD1,NA,CASSRGQGNNSPLHF,TGTGCCAGCAGCCGCGGACAGGGAAACAATTCACCCCTCCACTTT
TRBJ2-5,14,TRBV5-1,NA,NA,CASSLWGLVETQYF,TGCGCCAGCAGCTTGTGGGGGCTAGTAGAGACCCAGTACTTC
TRBJ2-3,14,TRBV7-2,TRBD2,NA,CASGSSGRADTQYF,TGTGCCAGCGGGTCTAGCGGGAGGGCAGATACGCAGTATTTT
TRBJ2-7,17,TRBV6-2/TRBV6-3,TRBD1,NA,CASSYGTGTMKTYEQYF,TGTGCCAGCAGTTATGGGACAGGGACAATGAAAACCTACGAGCAGTACTTC
TRBJ1-2,15,TRBV19,TRBD1,NA,CASRTQGATNYGYTF,TGTGCCAGTAGGACACAGGGGGCTACTAACTATGGCTACACCTTC
TRBJ1-5,15,TRBV5-4,TRBD1,NA,CASSLGTGENQPQHF,TGTGCCAGCAGCTTGGGCACAGGGGAGAATCAGCCCCAGCATTTT